This T cell receptor (beta chain) was recovered during a study of cytomegalovirus exposure and HLA in healthy donors. Findings of the study overall: Associated with cytomegalovirus, according to the listing, were around 160 TCR beta chains. What was likely a sequencing artifact was a cluster of highly shared sequence variants.

From germline, CDR1 is SNHLY and CDR2 FYNNEI. Trimming at V came to 5 bases and at J to 0 bases, leaving 3 bases not matched to a gene. The CDR3 covers 14 residues. As to this clone: The antigen is undetermined.

Vbeta (60) and Jbeta (13) primers were used in the PCR. Some clones are missing from TCRdb's copy, which holds only in-frame ones; the method was immunoSEQ multiplex PCR. This sample has roughly 120,000 clones, with 80% to 90% found just once. The clonotype was recovered from a man aged 40-50 years in good health and CMV-seronegative. Material for sequencing was PBMCs. The chain uses TRBV2 and TRBJ2-7; 8 nucleotides align to TRBD2. CDR3 nucleotide sequence: TGTGCCAGCAGTCGGACTAGCAGCTCCTACGAGCAGTACTTC. This translates into CASSRTSSSYEQYF.